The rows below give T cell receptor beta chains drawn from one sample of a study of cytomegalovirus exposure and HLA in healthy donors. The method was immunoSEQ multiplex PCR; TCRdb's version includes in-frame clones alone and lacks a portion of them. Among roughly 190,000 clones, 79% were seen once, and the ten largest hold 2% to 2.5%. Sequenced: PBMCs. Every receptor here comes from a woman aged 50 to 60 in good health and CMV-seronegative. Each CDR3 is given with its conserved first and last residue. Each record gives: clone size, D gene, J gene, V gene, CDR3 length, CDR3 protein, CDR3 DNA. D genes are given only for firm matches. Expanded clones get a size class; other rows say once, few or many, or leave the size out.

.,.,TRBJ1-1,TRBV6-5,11,CASKGDTEAFF,TGTGCCAGCAAGGGGGACACTGAAGCTTTCTTT
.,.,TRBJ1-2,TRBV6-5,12,CASGGAAGGYTF,TGTGCCAGCGGGGGGGCAGCGGGCGGCTACACCTTC
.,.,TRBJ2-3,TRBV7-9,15,CASSLPAPRMETQYF,TGTGCCAGCAGCCTCCCGGCCCCGCGGATGGAGACGCAGTATTTT
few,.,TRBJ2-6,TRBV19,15,CASSIIISGANVLTF,TGTGCCAGTAGTATTATTATCTCTGGGGCCAACGTCCTGACTTTC
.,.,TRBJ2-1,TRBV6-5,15,CASSRTGTSYNEQFF,TGTGCCAGCAGCCGGACGGGAACCTCCTACAATGAGCAGTTCTTC
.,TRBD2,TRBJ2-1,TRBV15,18,CATSRGRTGGSSYNEQFF,TGTGCCACCAGCAGAGGTCGAACGGGAGGGAGCTCCTACAATGAGCAGTTCTTC
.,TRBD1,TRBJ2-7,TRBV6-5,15,CASSSDRGPHYEQYF,TGTGCCAGCAGTTCCGACAGGGGACCCCACTACGAGCAGTACTTC
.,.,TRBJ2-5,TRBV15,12,CATSGVGETQYF,TGTGCCACGTCGGGAGTCGGGGAGACCCAGTACTTC
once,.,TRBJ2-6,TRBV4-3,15,CASSQDGAGANVLTF,TGCGCCAGCAGCCAAGACGGCGCAGGAGCCAACGTCCTGACTTTC
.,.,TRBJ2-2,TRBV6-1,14,CASSEESIPGELFF,TGTGCCAGCAGTGAAGAAAGCATCCCCGGGGAGCTGTTTTTT
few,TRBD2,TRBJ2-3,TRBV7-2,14,CASRQLAGADTQYF,TGTGCCAGCAGACAACTAGCGGGAGCAGATACGCAGTATTTT
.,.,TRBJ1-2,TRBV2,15,CASSEAGGLRDGYTF,TGTGCCAGCAGTGAAGCGGGGGGTTTACGTGATGGCTACACCTTC
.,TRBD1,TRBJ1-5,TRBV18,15,CASSTYGQDNQPQHF,TGTGCCAGCTCAACATACGGACAGGACAATCAGCCCCAGCATTTT
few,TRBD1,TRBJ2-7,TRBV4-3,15,CASSQRDRGPDEQYF,TGCGCCAGCAGCCAGAGGGACAGGGGGCCCGACGAGCAGTACTTC
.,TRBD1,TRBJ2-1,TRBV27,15,CASSRWGQGRNEQFF,TGTGCCAGCAGCAGGTGGGGACAGGGAAGAAATGAGCAGTTCTTC
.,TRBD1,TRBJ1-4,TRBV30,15,CAWRPGQGTNEKLFF,TGTGCCTGGAGACCGGGACAGGGAACTAATGAAAAACTGTTTTTT
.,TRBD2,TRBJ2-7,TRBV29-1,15,CSVLIAGLSNDEQYF,TGCAGCGTTCTCATAGCGGGATTAAGCAATGACGAGCAGTACTTC
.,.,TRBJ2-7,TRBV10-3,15,CAISGEQGFSYEQYF,TGTGCCATCAGTGGGGAACAGGGTTTTTCCTACGAGCAGTACTTC
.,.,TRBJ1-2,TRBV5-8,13,CASSPTGNYGYTF,TGTGCCAGCAGCCCAACAGGGAACTATGGCTACACCTTC
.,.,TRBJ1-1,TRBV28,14,CASSTTPGHNEAFF,TGTGCCAGCAGCACCACCCCGGGACACAATGAAGCTTTCTTT
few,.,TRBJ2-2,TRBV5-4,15,CASSSNSPNTGELFF,TGTGCCAGCAGCTCTAATAGTCCGAACACCGGGGAGCTGTTTTTT
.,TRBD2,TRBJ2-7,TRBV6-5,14,CASNSWTSGGEQYF,TGTGCCAGCAACTCCTGGACTAGCGGCGGCGAGCAGTACTTC
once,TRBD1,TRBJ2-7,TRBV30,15,CAWSIGGTGGHEQYF,TGTGCCTGGAGTATAGGGGGCACCGGCGGACACGAGCAGTACTTC
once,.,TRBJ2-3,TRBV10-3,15,CAISDGTRSTDTQYF,TGTGCCATCAGTGACGGCACCAGGAGCACAGATACGCAGTATTTT
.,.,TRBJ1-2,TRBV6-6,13,CATVWRRNYGYTF,TGCGCCACAGTGTGGAGGAGGAACTATGGCTACACCTTC
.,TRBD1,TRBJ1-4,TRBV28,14,CASSMDRVIEKLFF,TGTGCCAGCAGCATGGACAGGGTTATTGAAAAACTGTTTTTT